This TCR beta chain originates from a study of blood T cells in healthy people across ages. There are 15 residues in the CDR3. V was clipped by 1 base and J by 7 bases; unmatched bases: 7. Germline V gene lookup returns CDR1 MGHDK and CDR2 SYGVNS. A second about 6 to 11 cycle PCR used barcoded and J-beta primers. TCRdb re-analysed the 5' RACE reads in MiXCR, keeping a single row per CDR3 protein. Here the sample spans hundreds of thousands of distinct CDR3 sequences, approximately 59% being singletons. The sequenced material came from blood. The sequence came from a man in his sixties in good health. The chain joins TRBV25-1 to TRBJ1-2; TRBD1 matches at 9 bases. This CDR3 reads CASSESMGQGTGYTF. Here the CDR3 DNA reads TGTGCCAGCAGTGAATCTATGGGACAGGGTACTGGCTACACCTTC.